This record looks at one T cell receptor (beta chain) sequence and its context. The entry originates in a study of blood T cell repertoires in COVID-19. CDR3 length equals 14 residues. With 5 bases removed from V and 5 bases from J, the gap between germline ends came to 15 bases. Germline values: CDR1 SGHRS, CDR2 YFSETQ. The repertoire was sequenced with immunoSEQ multiplex PCR; TCRdb's copy has only in-frame clones and lacks some. Seen here are around 150,000 clones, 85% observed once, and the top ten hold 3.3%. The sequencing input was peripheral blood. This chain uses TRBV5-1 with TRBJ2-3, with D perhaps TRBD1 (5 bases). This clonotype originated in a human donor with acute or convalescent COVID-19. The donor label of this sample is uncertain. The CDR3 DNA follows: TGCGCCAGCAGTTTAGGGGTCTCGGGAGATACGCAGTATTTT. Protein sequence: CASSLGVSGDTQYF. Supplemented by reference TRBV5-1 and TRBJ2-3, the full variable domain reads KAGVTQTPRYLIKTRGQQVTLSCSPISGHRSVSWYQQTPGQGLQFLFEYFSETQRNKGNFPGRFSGRQFSNSRSEMNVSTLELGDSALYLCASSLGVSGDTQYFGPGTRLTVL.